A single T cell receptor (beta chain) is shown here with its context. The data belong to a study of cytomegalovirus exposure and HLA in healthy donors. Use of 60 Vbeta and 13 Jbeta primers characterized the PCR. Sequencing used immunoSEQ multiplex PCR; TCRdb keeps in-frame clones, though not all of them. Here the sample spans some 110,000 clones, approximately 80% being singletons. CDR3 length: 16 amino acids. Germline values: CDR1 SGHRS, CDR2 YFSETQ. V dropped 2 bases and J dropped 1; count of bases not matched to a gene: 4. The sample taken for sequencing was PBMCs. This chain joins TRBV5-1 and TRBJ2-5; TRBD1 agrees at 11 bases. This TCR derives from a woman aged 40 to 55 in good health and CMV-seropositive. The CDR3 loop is CASSFGQGAPQETQYF. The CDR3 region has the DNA TGCGCCAGCAGCTTCGGACAGGGGGCGCCCCAAGAGACCCAGTACTTC.